These T cell receptor beta chains were read from a single sample in a study of cytomegalovirus exposure and HLA in healthy donors. TCRdb's copy holds only in-frame clones and misses some; the assay was immunoSEQ multiplex PCR. The sample shows approximately 77,000 clones, around 84% of them seen only once. The specimen sequenced was PBMCs. The origin of the receptors is a man in his forties in good health and CMV-seronegative. Each CDR3 is given with its conserved first and last residue. A D gene is named only where the DNA matches it firmly. Rows give clone size only sometimes, using once, few, many, or a class for an expanded clone.

V	size	J	D	CDR3	DNA
TRBV4-3	NA	TRBJ1-2	TRBD1	CASSPEQGAGGYTF	TGCGCCAGCAGCCCCGAACAGGGGGCGGGAGGCTACACCTTC
TRBV7-6	once	TRBJ2-1	TRBD1	CASSGPLRDRANEQFF	TGTGCCAGCAGCGGCCCACTCCGGGACAGGGCCAATGAGCAGTTCTTC
TRBV6-5	NA	TRBJ2-1	TRBD2	CATRGGAINEQFF	TGTGCCACTCGCGGGGGGGCTATCAATGAGCAGTTCTTC
TRBV14	NA	TRBJ2-3	NA	CASSTLTVPTDTQYF	TGTGCCAGCAGCACTTTGACAGTTCCAACAGATACGCAGTATTTT
TRBV28	few	TRBJ1-2	TRBD1	CASRDRFFGYGYTF	TGTGCCAGCAGGGACAGGTTTTTCGGCTATGGCTACACCTTC
TRBV6-5	NA	TRBJ2-7	NA	CASSYDRLKYEQYF	TGTGCCAGCAGTTACGACAGGCTGAAATACGAGCAGTACTTC
TRBV5-1	once	TRBJ1-1	TRBD1	CASSLRAGGTNTEAFF	TGCGCCAGCAGCTTGAGGGCAGGGGGGACGAACACTGAAGCTTTCTTT
TRBV29-1	NA	TRBJ1-2	NA	CSVDRQDYGYTF	TGCAGCGTTGATAGGCAGGATTATGGCTACACCTTC
TRBV29-1	few	TRBJ1-2	NA	CSVEVGAGANYGYTF	TGCAGCGTTGAAGTGGGTGCGGGAGCTAACTATGGCTACACCTTC
TRBV5-4	NA	TRBJ2-1	TRBD2	CASRSGRDQNEQFF	TGTGCCAGCCGGAGCGGGAGAGACCAAAATGAGCAGTTCTTC
TRBV19	NA	TRBJ2-7	TRBD1	CASSHQRQGDEQYF	TGTGCCAGTAGTCATCAGAGACAGGGAGACGAGCAGTACTTC
TRBV5-1	NA	TRBJ1-1	NA	CASSATENTEAFF	TGCGCCAGCAGCGCCACAGAAAACACTGAAGCTTTCTTT
TRBV11-3	NA	TRBJ2-7	TRBD2	CASSSGTSGITEQYF	TGTGCCAGCAGCTCGGGGACTAGCGGGATAACAGAGCAGTACTTC
TRBV5-8	once	TRBJ1-2	TRBD1	CASSSTQGAYYGYTF	TGTGCCAGCAGCTCTACACAGGGGGCCTACTATGGCTACACCTTC
TRBV7-9	few	TRBJ2-7	TRBD1	CASSRQGPYEQYF	TGTGCCAGCAGCCGACAGGGTCCCTACGAGCAGTACTTC
TRBV6-1	NA	TRBJ1-2	NA	CASSKSVNYGYTF	TGTGCCAGCAGTAAATCAGTGAACTATGGCTACACCTTC
TRBV30	NA	TRBJ1-6	TRBD1	CAWSETGTGNSPLHF	TGTGCCTGGAGTGAGACCGGGACAGGGAATTCACCCCTCCACTTT
TRBV27	NA	TRBJ2-7	NA	CASSTIRSSYEQYF	TGTGCCAGTTCCACGATAAGGAGCTCCTACGAGCAGTACTTC
TRBV27	NA	TRBJ2-1	TRBD2	CASSLLVVGLANEQFF	TGTGCCAGCAGTTTATTGGTCGTGGGACTAGCCAATGAGCAGTTCTTC
TRBV19	once	TRBJ1-2	TRBD1	CASSTTGTGGNGYTF	TGTGCCAGTAGCACAACCGGGACAGGGGGCAATGGCTACACCTTC
TRBV4-3	NA	TRBJ2-1	TRBD2	CASSQLAGDPYNEQFF	TGCGCCAGCAGCCAGCTAGCGGGAGACCCCTACAATGAGCAGTTCTTC
TRBV5-6	NA	TRBJ2-2	TRBD1	CASSLAGQGFTGELFF	TGTGCCAGCAGCTTGGCGGGACAGGGGTTCACCGGGGAGCTGTTTTTT
TRBV13	NA	TRBJ2-3	TRBD2	CASRGTSGSKTDTQYF	TGTGCCAGCAGGGGGACTAGCGGGAGTAAGACAGATACGCAGTATTTT